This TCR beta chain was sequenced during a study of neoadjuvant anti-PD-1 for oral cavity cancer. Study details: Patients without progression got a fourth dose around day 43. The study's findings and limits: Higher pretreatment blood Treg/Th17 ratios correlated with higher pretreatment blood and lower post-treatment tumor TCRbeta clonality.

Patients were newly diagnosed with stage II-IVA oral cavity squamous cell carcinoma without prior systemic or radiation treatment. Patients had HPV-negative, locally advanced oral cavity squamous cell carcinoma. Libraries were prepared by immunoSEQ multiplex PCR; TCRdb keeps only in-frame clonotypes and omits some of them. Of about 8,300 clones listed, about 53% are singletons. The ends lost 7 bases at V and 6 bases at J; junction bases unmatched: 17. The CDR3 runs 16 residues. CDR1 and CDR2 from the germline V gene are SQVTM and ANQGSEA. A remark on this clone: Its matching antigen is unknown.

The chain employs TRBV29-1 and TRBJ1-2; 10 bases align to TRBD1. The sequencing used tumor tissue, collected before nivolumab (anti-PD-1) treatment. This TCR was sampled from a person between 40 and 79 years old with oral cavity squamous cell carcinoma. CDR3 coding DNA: TGCAGCGCTTCCACCTCTGCGGACAGGGGGAACAATGGCTACACCTTC. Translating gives CSASTSADRGNNGYTF.